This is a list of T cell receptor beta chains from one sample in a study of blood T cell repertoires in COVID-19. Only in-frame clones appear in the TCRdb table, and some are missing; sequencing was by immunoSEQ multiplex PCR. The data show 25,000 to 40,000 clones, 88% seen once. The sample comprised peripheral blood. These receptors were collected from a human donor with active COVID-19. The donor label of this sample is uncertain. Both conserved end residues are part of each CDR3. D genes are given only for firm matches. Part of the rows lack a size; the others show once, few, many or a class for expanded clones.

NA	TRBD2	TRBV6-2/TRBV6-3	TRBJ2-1	TGTGCCAGCAGTTACCGGCGGGGGGGCATCGGTGAGCAGTTCTTC	CASSYRRGGIGEQFF
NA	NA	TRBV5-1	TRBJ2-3	TGCGCCAGCAGCTTGGCTGGCGGGTCGGCAGATACGCAGTATTTT	CASSLAGGSADTQYF
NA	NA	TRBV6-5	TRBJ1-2	TGTGCCAGCAGTTACGTCCTCCCCCGGGACAAATTGTCCTTC	CASSYVLPRDKLSF
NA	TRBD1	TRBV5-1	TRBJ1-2	TGCGCCAGCAGCTTGGATGGACAGGGGGCAACATATGGCTACACCTTC	CASSLDGQGATYGYTF
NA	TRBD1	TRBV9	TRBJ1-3	TGTGCCAGCAGCGTAGCCCCGGACAGGGGGGCAGAGACCATATATTTT	CASSVAPDRGAETIYF
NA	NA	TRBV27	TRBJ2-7	TGTGCCAGCAGTTTATTGGGGCGGGGCGAGCAGTACTTC	CASSLLGRGEQYF
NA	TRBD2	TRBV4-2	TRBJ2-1	TGTGCCAGCAGCCACCAACTAGCGGGGGATTACAATGAGCAGTTCTTC	CASSHQLAGDYNEQFF
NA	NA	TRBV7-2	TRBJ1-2	TGTGCCAGCAGTTATGGGCAGGCATATGGCTACACCTTC	CASSYGQAYGYTF
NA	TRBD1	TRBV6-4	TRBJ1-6	TGTGCCAGCCGGCACGGGACAGGGGCTTCACCCCTCCACTTT	CASRHGTGASPLHF
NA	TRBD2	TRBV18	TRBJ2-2	TGTGCCAGCTCACCACGGTCCCTAGCGGGGGGGCCGGCGAACACCGGGGAGCTGTTTTTT	CASSPRSLAGGPANTGELFF
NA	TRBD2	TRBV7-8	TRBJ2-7	TGTGCCAGCAGCTTAGCGTATCGGACTAGCGGGGGGCGGTCCTACGAGCAGTACTTC	CASSLAYRTSGGRSYEQYF
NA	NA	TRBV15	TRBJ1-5	TGTGCCACCAGCAGAGAGGGACACAGCAATCAGCCCCAGCATTTT	CATSREGHSNQPQHF
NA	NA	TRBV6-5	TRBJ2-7	TGTGCCAGCAGGTGGTGGAGGGGTCCCTACGAGCAGTACTTC	CASRWWRGPYEQYF
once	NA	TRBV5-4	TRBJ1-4	TGTGCCAGCAGCTCCAGGGAAAATGAAAAACTGTTTTTT	CASSSRENEKLFF
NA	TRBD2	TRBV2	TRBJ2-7	TGTGCCAGCAGGGTTAGCGGGGCCTACTCCTACGAGCAGTACTTC	CASRVSGAYSYEQYF
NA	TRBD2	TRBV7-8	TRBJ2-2	TGTGCCAGCAGCTTACATGGACTAGCGGCGAACACCGGGGAGCTGTTTTTT	CASSLHGLAANTGELFF
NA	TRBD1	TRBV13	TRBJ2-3	TGTGCCAGCAGCTTGGGACAGGGTATCACAGATACGCAGTATTTT	CASSLGQGITDTQYF
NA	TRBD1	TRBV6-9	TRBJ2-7	TGTGCCAGCCAAGATGACGGGAACAGGGGGGTCTACGAGCAGTACTTC	CASQDDGNRGVYEQYF
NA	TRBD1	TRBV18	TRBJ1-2	TGTGCCAGCTCACCCACCGGACAGGGGGCTGTAGGCTACACCTTC	CASSPTGQGAVGYTF
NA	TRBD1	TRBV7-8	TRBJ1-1	TGTGCCAGCATCAAGGGGACAGGGAACACTGAAGCTTTCTTT	CASIKGTGNTEAFF
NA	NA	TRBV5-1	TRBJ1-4	TGCGCCAGCAGCCAACAGTCAACTAATGAAAAACTGTTTTTT	CASSQQSTNEKLFF
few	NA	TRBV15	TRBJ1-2	TGTGCCACCAGCAAATCTTTTAGCTTCTATGGCTACACCTTC	CATSKSFSFYGYTF
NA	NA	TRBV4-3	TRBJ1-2	TGCGCCAGCAGCCAAGATGTAGGAAGAGGAGCGGGTAACTATGGCTACACCTTC	CASSQDVGRGAGNYGYTF
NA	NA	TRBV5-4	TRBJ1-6	TGTGCCAGCAGCTCAGTAAATGGGAGGTCACCCCTCCACTTT	CASSSVNGRSPLHF
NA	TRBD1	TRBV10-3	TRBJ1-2	TGTGCCATCAGTGAGTCGGTTAGGGGACAGGGTTATGGCTACACCTTC	CAISESVRGQGYGYTF
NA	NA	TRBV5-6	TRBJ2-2	TGTGCCAGCAGCATTTGGGGGGACAGTAACACCGGGGAGCTGTTTTTT	CASSIWGDSNTGELFF